These T cell receptor beta chains were read from a single sample in a study of Ad26.COV2.S vaccination and SARS-CoV-2 variants. This table comes from immunoSEQ multiplex PCR, and its TCRdb copy is limited to in-frame clones, with some not included. The sample has under 550,000 clones, approximately 88% seen once. Sequencing was performed on peripheral blood, taken in a trial of Ad26.COV2.S vaccine versus placebo. These receptors all come from a person between 18 and 59 years old who received the Ad26.COV2.S COVID-19 vaccine or a placebo. The CDR3 runs from the conserved cysteine through the conserved F or W. The D gene is left open where the match is weak. Size values are once, few and many counts, or a class for expanded clones, and some rows have none.

CDR3 DNA,CDR3 protein,D gene,V gene,J gene,clone size
TGTGCCAGCTCACCACGGGGGGAACAGCCCCAGCATTTT,CASSPRGEQPQHF,-,TRBV18,TRBJ1-5,-
TGTGCCAGTAGTGGGGAGGGGACTGAAGCTTTCTTT,CASSGEGTEAFF,-,TRBV19,TRBJ1-1,few
TGTGCCTGGAGTCACCCATCGAGCTCCTACGAGCAGTACTTC,CAWSHPSSSYEQYF,-,TRBV30,TRBJ2-7,once
TGTGCCAGCAGCTTAGTTAGGCGGACTGAAGCTTTCTTT,CASSLVRRTEAFF,-,TRBV7-2,TRBJ1-1,-
TGCGCCAGCACGGGGCAGGGAACCTACGAGCAGTACTTC,CASTGQGTYEQYF,-,TRBV5-1,TRBJ2-7,-
TGTGCCAGCTCTATTTTTAGGACAGGGGAGGATTCACCCCTCCACTTT,CASSIFRTGEDSPLHF,TRBD1,TRBV18,TRBJ1-6,-
TGTGCCAGCAGCTTACGTCCCGGTCACACTGAAGCTTTCTTT,CASSLRPGHTEAFF,-,TRBV7-2,TRBJ1-1,few
TGTGCCAGTATGAGTGGGGGGCACACAGATACGCAGTATTTT,CASMSGGHTDTQYF,-,TRBV19,TRBJ2-3,-
TGTGCCAGCAGCCCGCGGACTAGTTACGAGCAGTACTTC,CASSPRTSYEQYF,TRBD2,TRBV7-9,TRBJ2-7,-
TGTGCCAGCAGTCAGGGGGCAGTAAGCAATCAGCCCCAGCATTTT,CASSQGAVSNQPQHF,TRBD1,TRBV2,TRBJ1-5,-
TGTGCCAGTAGGGGGATAGCGGTTAACACCGGGGAGCTGTTTTTT,CASRGIAVNTGELFF,-,TRBV19,TRBJ2-2,-
TGTGCCAGTAGTACTCCGGGACTAGCGCACAATGAGCAGTTCTTC,CASSTPGLAHNEQFF,TRBD2,TRBV19,TRBJ2-1,few
TGTGCCAGCAGCTTAGCCTCTCCGGCAGCTAATGAGCAGTTCTTC,CASSLASPAANEQFF,-,TRBV7-6,TRBJ2-1,-
TGTGCCAGCAGCTTTACCGGGGTGGGCGATGAGCAGTTCTTC,CASSFTGVGDEQFF,-,TRBV11-3,TRBJ2-1,once
TGTGCCAGCAGCTTAGATGAAGGGGACTACTCCTACGAGCAGTACTTC,CASSLDEGDYSYEQYF,TRBD2,TRBV7-6,TRBJ2-7,-
TGTGCCAGCAGCTTAGAATTATCCGGAACCGGGGAGCTGTTTTTT,CASSLELSGTGELFF,-,TRBV7-2,TRBJ2-2,-
TGCGCCAGCAGCGTCGGGGATCACACAGATACGCAGTATTTT,CASSVGDHTDTQYF,-,TRBV5-1,TRBJ2-3,-
TGTGCCAGCAGTTTTCAGACCGGGGAGCTGTTTTTT,CASSFQTGELFF,-,TRBV27,TRBJ2-2,-
TGCAGTGCTAGTCCCCAGAACCAAGAGACCCAGTACTTC,CSASPQNQETQYF,-,TRBV20-1,TRBJ2-5,-
TGTGCCATCAGTCAGGGGGCAAATGGAAACACCATATATTTT,CAISQGANGNTIYF,TRBD1,TRBV10-3,TRBJ1-3,-
TGTGCCAGCAGTTTCCAGTATAATCAGCCCCAGCATTTT,CASSFQYNQPQHF,-,TRBV27,TRBJ1-5,few
TGCGCCAGCAGCTTGGGACAGTCCTACGAGCAGTACTTC,CASSLGQSYEQYF,-,TRBV5-1,TRBJ2-7,few
TGTGCCAGCAGCTACCGGCCGTCCTACGAGCAGTACTTC,CASSYRPSYEQYF,-,TRBV7-2,TRBJ2-7,-
TGTGCCAGCAGCATGGGCACAGATACGCAGTATTTT,CASSMGTDTQYF,-,TRBV5-6,TRBJ2-3,-
TGTGCCAGCAGTTTCGCAGGGCCCCAGCATTTT,CASSFAGPQHF,-,TRBV12-3/TRBV12-4,TRBJ1-5,-
TGTGCCAGCAGCATCGGGACAGATAATTCACCCCTCCACTTT,CASSIGTDNSPLHF,TRBD1,TRBV7-9,TRBJ1-6,-
TGTGCCAGCAGTTTTTATCGGGGAGAGCAGTTCTTC,CASSFYRGEQFF,-,TRBV12-3/TRBV12-4,TRBJ2-1,-
TGTGCCAGCAGTTACTCCAGAGAAAACACTGAAGCTTTCTTT,CASSYSRENTEAFF,-,TRBV6-5,TRBJ1-1,-